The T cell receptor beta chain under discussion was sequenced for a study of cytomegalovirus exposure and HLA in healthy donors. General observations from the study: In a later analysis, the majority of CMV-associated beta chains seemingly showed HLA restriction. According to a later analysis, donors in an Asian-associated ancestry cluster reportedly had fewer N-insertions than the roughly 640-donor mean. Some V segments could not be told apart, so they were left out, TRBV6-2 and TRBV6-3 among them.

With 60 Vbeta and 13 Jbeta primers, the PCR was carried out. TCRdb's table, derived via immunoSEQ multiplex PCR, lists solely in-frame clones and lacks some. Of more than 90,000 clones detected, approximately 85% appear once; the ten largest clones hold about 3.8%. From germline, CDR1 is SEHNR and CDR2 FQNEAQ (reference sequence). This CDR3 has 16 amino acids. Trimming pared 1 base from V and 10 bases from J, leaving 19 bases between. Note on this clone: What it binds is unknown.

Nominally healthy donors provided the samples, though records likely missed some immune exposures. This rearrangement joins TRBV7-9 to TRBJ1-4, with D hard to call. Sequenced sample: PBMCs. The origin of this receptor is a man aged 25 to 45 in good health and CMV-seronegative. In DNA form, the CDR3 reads TGTGCCAGCAGCTTAGGGGCCGGGGAGGAAATCGGAAAACTGTTTTTT. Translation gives CASSLGAGEEIGKLFF.